This T cell receptor beta chain was found in a study of cytomegalovirus exposure and HLA in healthy donors (dated by TCRdb to 2016 to 2017). Study-wide context: According to an earlier analysis of several hundred of the donors, roughly 180 million T cells yielded some 110 million unique TCR beta sequences and roughly 280 Gb of sequence data. A later genetic analysis took genome-wide SNP genotypes for about 55% of the roughly 670 donors and used that subset as a discovery cohort. The study profiled the T cell repertoires of about 640 subjects by immunosequencing and related them to cytomegalovirus serostatus. Besides the first cohort of under 700 subjects, a separate validation cohort made up of over 100 different subjects was used. The study aimed to test whether signatures of past pathogen exposure could be identified by cataloging public T cell receptors. HLA typing covered class I and class II loci at four-digit resolution. To decide whether each TCR beta V gene segment behaved as functional or pseudogenic, an earlier analysis of some 580 of the donors relied on high-throughput TCR beta sequencing. A later analysis re-analyzed previously published TCR beta repertoires from 666 donors and added high-resolution HLA genotyping to study TCR occurrence patterns. Donor age, sex, ethnicity and CMV serostatus were collected together with the repertoire data. An early release covering around 630 HLA-typed donors comprised about 300 gigabases of sequencing data and 85 million to 100 million unique TCR sequences. Of the roughly 400 genotyped donors, approximately 80% fell in the genetic ancestry cluster associated with self-reported Caucasian donors. Every discovery cohort repertoire had been produced on one sequencing platform. Because of strong linkage in the cohort, a handful of DR-DQ haplotypes were treated as single units for association and clustering. The study combined high-throughput TCR immunosequencing, statistical association of individual TCRs with disease status, and machine learning to predict cytomegalovirus infection status. Among 300 to 500 genotyped donors of the cohort, an average of approximately 220,000 unique TCR beta nucleotide sequences was sequenced per donor, of which about 18% were non-productive. Rather than using new phenotypic data, the later analysis identified candidate immune exposures from TCR beta sequences and from how often those sequences occurred across donors. The number of typed donors differed by locus: roughly 629-640 for A, B, C, DRB1 and DQB1; approximately 520 for DQA1; 600 to 610 for DPA1; and about 450 for DPB1.

Including cysteine and phenylalanine, the CDR3 has 16 amino acids. Here the CDR3 DNA is all that survives: 48 bases in frame from base 1. V and J are trimmed by 5 bases and 7 bases, and the gene matches miss 15 bases of the junction. Based on the germline V gene, the CDR1 and CDR2 sequences are MDHEN and SYDVKM. Results and caveats for the whole study, not just this receptor: In a later analysis, several top co-occurrence clusters were reported to appear linked to parvovirus B19, influenza, CMV and Epstein-Barr virus. The only immune exposure information available for the cohort was CMV serostatus. Most TCR sequences were observed very rarely across donors, whereas some public TCRs were present in many individuals. A further reported finding was that TCR beta sequences accurately predicted the HLA-A and HLA-B alleles for most subjects in the first cohort. In an earlier analysis of 500 to 650 of the donors, most TCR beta V segments appeared in productive rearrangements about 87% or about 30% of the time, broadly matching IMGT annotations. A later analysis found that most CMV-associated TCR beta chains appeared HLA-restricted, with HLA associations seemingly driven largely by CMV exposure. In a later genetic analysis, a missense DCLRE1C variant was associated with V-gene and J-gene trimming of TCR beta chains, and the association was replicated in an independent cohort. The 87-base-pair reads could not distinguish some IMGT-functional V segments, including TRBV6-2 and TRBV6-3, so those segments were excluded. Because counts were too low, fewer than 20 rarely observed V segments, including chromosome 9 orphons, were excluded from the earlier analysis of some 590 of the donors. The authors suggested that the approach could potentially be extended to other disease states and immunological phenotypes. In both the original and validation cohorts, the classifier was reported to diagnose cytomegalovirus status with high specificity and sensitivity. Because HLA typing was unavailable for some donors at each locus, only the typed subset was used in association tests. In a later genetic analysis, fewer N-insertions in productive TCRs were reported among donors in an Asian-associated ancestry cluster than the roughly 710-donor mean. Only TCR beta chains were sequenced in this cohort, and the absence of alpha or paired-chain data limited detectable features. A later analysis found that TCR association rates varied across HLA loci, with DRB1 alleles showing the most associated TCRs and HLA-C alleles the fewest. The sequencing pipeline was judged likely to have produced a cluster of highly shared sequence variants as a technical artifact. A total of about 150 TCR beta chains were listed by the study as associated with cytomegalovirus. Compared with equally common non-associated chains, HLA-associated TCR beta chains in a later analysis were more clonally expanded and had lower generation probabilities. A later analysis associated 17,000 or so TCR beta sequences with specific HLA alleles at a false discovery rate of 0.05. When HLA alleles, especially DR and DQ, strongly co-occurred, TCR associations were difficult to assign to individual alleles. A few of the identified cytomegalovirus-associated TCR beta chains were confirmed in vitro to be specific for cytomegalovirus antigens. Linkage disequilibrium might explain the correlated functional status among segregating V segments, but an unknown experimental factor could not be ruled out. Roughly uniform sequencing depth across donors was assumed in presence/absence analyses, although this assumption may not hold.

Note on this clone: The clone's antigen remains unknown. No per-base quality is available; no much larger clone lies one base away.

In total, around 600 healthy bone marrow donors made up the cohort. At the time of sampling, every cohort member was nominally healthy, though immune exposures that went unrecorded were likely present. The donor was CMV seronegative and belonged to the group of 350 to 400 seronegative cohort members. A peripheral blood sample was provided by each donor, and peripheral blood mononuclear cells were used for TCR beta sequencing. Genomic DNA extraction from the blood cell samples was performed with the Qiagen DNeasy Blood Extraction Kit. Library generation was performed with the immunoSEQ multiplex PCR assay. The multiplex PCR relied on a mix of 60 forward primers for TCR Vbeta segments and 13 reverse primers for TCR Jbeta segments. Amplification of the CDR3 region of rearranged TCR beta genes was performed with a multiplex PCR assay on genomic DNA. The Illumina HiSeq System was used to sequence the amplified TCR beta libraries as 87-base-pair reads. The authors' analysis ran thus. A later analysis counted tens of millions of unique TCR beta chains across the 650 to 700 repertoires, and around 9.9 million of these chains were shared by at least two donors. A nearest-neighbor algorithm error-corrected the raw reads and collapsed the reads into unique sequences, merging closely related sequences to remove PCR and sequencing errors. Alignment of CDR3 sequences to IMGT reference sequences was used to assign V, D and J gene segments. For a sequence to be retained, a match of at least six nucleotides was required to both a V gene segment and a J gene segment. Rearrangements were classified as productive when the CDR3 lacked stop codons and remained in frame with V and J, and all other rearrangements were classified as non-productive. Following IMGT convention, CDR3 was defined as the stretch from the second conserved V-encoded cysteine up to the conserved J-encoded phenylalanine. The earlier analysis of about 560 of the donors excluded any sequence lacking an unambiguous match to a single V gene segment. An earlier analysis of 550 to 650 of the donors classified V segments as functional when productive rearrangements were above 56.7% and as segregating when the standard deviation between donors was above 5%. A statistical classification framework was built to diagnose cytomegalovirus status from the catalog of TCR beta chain sequences. In a later analysis, TCR nucleotide sequences were compared against IMGT/GENE-DB human TR gene sequences so that V and J genes could be assigned. In a later analysis, CDR3 sequences and most-parsimonious VDJ recombination scenarios were assigned using the TCRdist pipeline. In a later analysis, each TCR beta chain was defined by its CDR3 amino acid sequence together with its V-gene family, and reads without a unique V-gene family were excluded. As a way to deal with suspected cross-contamination and a sequencing artifact, a later analysis dropped under 600 nucleotide sequences that were highly shared and had low generation probability. In a later analysis, a clonal expansion index for each public chain was calculated from normalized within-repertoire ranks of inferred template counts. In a later analysis, generation probabilities were computed using a VDJ recombination model fitted to out-of-frame rearrangements, and the results were checked against IGoR. Hypergeometric tests were used in a later analysis to score TCR-TCR, TCR-HLA and TCR-CMV co-occurrence, with a repertoire-size bias correction applied to the TCR pairs. To estimate false discovery rates, a later analysis permuted the HLA or CMV assignments 20 times. A later analysis grouped co-occurring TCRs with DBSCAN, adding TCRdist sequence similarity when clustering within HLA-allele-positive subsets. Repertoires with fewer than 30,000 or more than 120,000 public chains, plus five repertoires with anomalous nucleotide sharing, were excluded from co-occurrence clustering. TCRdb re-hosts the immuneACCESS table, in-frame sequences only. Its copies lack some clones; in the studies checked, an unresolved V gene accounts for under half of them, and the cause for the rest is not known. Clone size and V and J calls were adopted from that table, with D and trimming inferred from the DNA. This sample is represented by over 65,000 clones; roughly 75% of them were singletons. The ten largest clones add up to less than 8% of the sample.

Source material: PBMCs. The receptor was derived from a woman between 35 and 50 years old in good health and CMV-seronegative. The receptor chain draws on TRBV28 and TRBJ2-7, with TRBD2 identical over 9 junction bases. The sequenced DNA is TGTGCCAGCAGTCCCTGGCTAGCGGGATCAACCGGGGAGCAGTACTTC. Translated, it gives CASSPWLAGSTGEQYF. The entire variable domain, with the stretches around the CDR3 drawn from the reference TRBV28 and TRBJ2-7 proteins, is DVKVTQSSRYLVKRTGEKVFLECVQDMDHENMFWYRQDPGLGLRLIYFSYDVKMKEKGDIPEGYSVSREKKERFSLILESASTNQTSMYLCASSPWLAGSTGEQYFGPGTRLTVT.